These 15 T cell receptor beta chains were sequenced from one sample in a study of neoadjuvant nivolumab and ipilimumab in lung cancer. Method: immunoSEQ multiplex PCR; TCRdb's copy keeps in-frame clones and lacks some. This repertoire shows tens of thousands of clones, 82% found once; its top ten account for roughly 23%. The input for sequencing was peripheral blood, taken before neoadjuvant nivolumab, alone or with ipilimumab. These receptors originate from an adult with non-small cell lung cancer.

This chain uses TRBV30 with TRBJ1-5; 9 bases fit TRBD1. V shed 7 bases and J 9 bases; nucleotides not matched to a gene: 10. CDR3 length equals 13 residues. Per germline, CDR1 GTSNPN and CDR2 SVGIG (reference sequence). CDR3 in amino acids: CASGQGRMGPQHF. Here the CDR3 DNA reads TGTGCCTCAGGACAGGGGAGGATGGGGCCCCAGCATTTT.

This rearrangement joins TRBV4-3 to TRBJ2-7; D may be TRBD1 (6 bases). The CDR3 totals 14 residues. Germline CDR1 and CDR2: LGHNA and YSLEER. Trimming removed 4 bases from V and 7 bases from J, with 17 bases in between. CDR3: CASSPSRGSREQYF. As DNA, the CDR3 is TGCGCCAGCAGCCCATCGAGGGGGTCTCGGGAGCAGTACTTC.

The V gene is TRBV5-1, the J gene TRBJ2-7; a weak D match, TRBD1 (5 bases). The CDR3 is made up of 14 amino acids. Germline V CDR1 and CDR2: SGHRS, YFSETQ. V lost 0 bases to trimming and J lost 6 bases, with 13 bases between them. CDR3 nucleotide sequence: TGCGCCAGCAGCTTGGAATCGGTAGGGGTCGAGCAGTACTTC. This codes for CASSLESVGVEQYF. Drawing the rest from reference TRBV5-1 and TRBJ2-7, the complete variable domain is KAGVTQTPRYLIKTRGQQVTLSCSPISGHRSVSWYQQTPGQGLQFLFEYFSETQRNKGNFPGRFSGRQFSNSRSEMNVSTLELGDSALYLCASSLESVGVEQYFGPGTRLTVT.

V usage is TRBV2 and J usage is TRBJ2-5; 11 positions agree with TRBD2. Unmatched junction bases numbered 7, after V lost 4 bases and J lost 0 bases. Germline V lookup: CDR1 SNHLY, CDR2 FYNNEI. The CDR3 has 17 amino acids. CDR3 in amino acids: CASSVRLAGLNQETQYF. Written as DNA, the CDR3 is TGTGCCAGCAGTGTCAGACTAGCGGGACTGAACCAAGAGACCCAGTACTTC. The variable domain in full, with the rest retrieved from reference TRBV2 and TRBJ2-5, is EPEVTQTPSHQVTQMGQEVILRCVPISNHLYFYWYRQILGQKVEFLVSFYNNEISEKSEIFDDQFSVERPDGSNFTLKIRSTKLEDSAMYFCASSVRLAGLNQETQYFGPGTRLLVL.

By share, this clone ranks as medium-sized. This sequence joins TRBV14 and TRBJ2-7; possibly TRBD2 for D (5 bases). Germline-derived CDR1 and CDR2 are SGHDN and FVKESK. This CDR3 contains 11 residues. V lost 3 bases and J 7 bases, leaving 7 bases between the germline ends. The CDR3 region is CASSHGGEQYF. The CDR3 DNA reads TGTGCCAGCAGCCATGGCGGGGAGCAGTACTTC.

This chain joins TRBV28 and TRBJ1-5; D is ambiguous. V lost 8 bases, J lost 4 bases, and 9 bases lay in between. The CDR3 spans 12 residues. CDR1 is MDHEN and CDR2 is SYDVKM in the germline V gene. CDR3 nucleotide sequence: TGTGCCAGCCGTTCGTTTAATCAGCCCCAGCATTTT. Its protein product is CASRSFNQPQHF.

CDR3 sequence: CASSIAGTGSHSNQPQHF. As DNA, the CDR3 is TGTGCCAGTAGTATAGCCGGGACAGGATCTCATAGCAATCAGCCCCAGCATTTT. The chain joins TRBV19 to TRBJ1-5; TRBD1 agrees at 8 bases. V shed 1 base and J 0 bases; nucleotides not matched to a gene: 8. This CDR3 is 18 amino acids long. CDR1 LNHDA and CDR2 SQIVND come from the germline V gene (reference sequence).

J is TRBJ2-7 and V is TRBV7-9; maybe TRBD1 (6 bases). Deletions cut 7 bases from V and 3 bases from J, with 13 bases between. CDR1 and CDR2 (germline): SEHNR, FQNEAQ (reference sequence). This CDR3 region has 13 residues. CDR3 DNA sequence: TGTGCCAGCACTCGGGACATTTACTACGAGCAGTACTTC. Amino acids: CASTRDIYYEQYF.

CDR3 protein: CASSDYRGTASSYEQYF. The CDR3 DNA is TGCGCCAGCAGTGATTACCGCGGGACAGCCTCTTCCTACGAGCAGTACTTC. This sequence joins TRBV10-2 and TRBJ2-7; tentative D call: TRBD1 (7 bases). Germline CDR1 and CDR2: WSHSY and SAAADI. Trimming pared 3 bases from V and 1 base from J, leaving 19 bases between. This CDR3 is 17 amino acids long.

The rearrangement links TRBV4-2 to TRBJ1-2; the match to TRBD1 covers 7 bases. CDR3 length: 15 amino acids. The trim removed 2 bases at V and 2 bases at J, leaving 5 bases unmatched. Per the germline V gene, CDR1 is LGHNA and CDR2 is YNFKEQ. DNA for the CDR3: TGTGCCAGCAGCCAACCCGGACAGGAAAACTATGGCTACACCTTC. Translating it yields CASSQPGQENYGYTF.

The rearrangement uses TRBV7-8 and TRBJ2-5, with 7 positions matching TRBD1. The CDR3 runs 13 residues. Trimming took 3 bases from V and 9 from J; bases not matched to a gene: 7. CDR1 SGHVS and CDR2 FQNEAQ come from the germline V gene. CDR3 in amino acids: CASSLRDRRAQYF. In DNA, the CDR3 is TGTGCCAGCAGCTTGAGGGACAGACGGGCCCAGTACTTC.

The chain combines TRBV6-5 with TRBJ2-7; D gene ambiguous. The CDR3 runs 12 residues. The germline gives CDR1 MNHEY, CDR2 SVGAGI. Trimming took 8 bases from V and 0 from J, leaving 8 bases between them. The CDR3 here is CASRQSSYEQYF. DNA of the CDR3: TGTGCCAGCCGCCAAAGCTCCTACGAGCAGTACTTC.

This chain connects TRBV14 to TRBJ1-1; D is unclear. Germline V gene lookup returns CDR1 SGHDN and CDR2 FVKESK. This CDR3 contains 14 residues. Trimming removed 3 bases from V and 3 bases from J, with 11 bases in between. In nucleotides, the CDR3 is TGTGCCAGCAGCCACATCGTCTCGCACACTGAAGCTTTCTTT. Translation gives CASSHIVSHTEAFF. The variable domain in full, with the rest retrieved from reference TRBV14 and TRBJ1-1, is EAGVTQFPSHSVIEKGQTVTLRCDPISGHDNLYWYRRVMGKEIKFLLHFVKESKQDESGMPNNRFLAERTGGTYSTLKVQPAELEDSGVYFCASSHIVSHTEAFFGQGTRLTVV.

V is TRBV14 and J is TRBJ2-7; 9 positions agree with TRBD2. Unmatched junction bases numbered 4, after V lost 5 bases and J lost 2 bases. Germline lookup yields CDR1 SGHDN and CDR2 FVKESK. The CDR3 length is 14 residues. DNA of the CDR3: TGTGCCAGCAGCGCGACTAGCGGTACCTACGAGCAGTACTTC. Translated: CASSATSGTYEQYF.

V is TRBV5-5 and J is TRBJ1-5; D gene unclear. From germline, CDR1 is SGHKS and CDR2 YYEKEE (reference sequence). This CDR3 spans 12 amino acids. Trimming cost V 1 base and J 6 bases, with 5 bases left between them. CDR3 loop: CASSLPSQPQHF. The CDR3 coding sequence is TGTGCCAGCAGCTTGCCCAGTCAGCCCCAGCATTTT. Filled out from reference TRBV5-5 and TRBJ1-5, the complete variable domain reads DAGVTQSPTHLIKTRGQQVTLRCSPISGHKSVSWYQQVLGQGPQFIFQYYEKEERGRGNFPDRFSARQFPNYSSELNVNALLLGDSALYLCASSLPSQPQHFGDGTRLSIL.